This T cell receptor beta chain came from a study of T cell repertoires in cytomegalovirus infection. About the research overall: Evidence of both CMV infection and a matching HLA type came from public TCR beta signatures. Study outcomes and limitations: Carriers of CMV plus the relevant HLA were identified by cumulative public TCR beta family frequency. Dominating the ex vivo response were HLA-C-restricted CMV-specific TCR beta clonotypes.

Germline trimming cut 5 bases from V and 6 bases from J; bases unmatched to any gene: 8. Per germline, CDR1 KGHDR and CDR2 SFDVKD. The CDR3 runs 15 residues. This clonotype was counted a few times. Its specificity is not known. TCRdb used MiXCR to reprocess the reads, holding one entry per CDR3 protein. The data hold 740,000 or so distinct CDR3 sequences, with 35% observed a single time. Sequencing used PBMCs. The receptor's source is a human donor in good health (CMV status not recorded). Some clones in this sample may be carry-over from other donors' samples. The V gene is TRBV24-1, the J gene TRBJ2-2, with TRBD2 matching 7 bases. The CDR3 sequence is CATSAIAGVAGELFF. CDR3 nucleotides: TGTGCCACCAGTGCAATCGCGGGAGTGGCCGGGGAGCTGTTTTTT.